A single T cell receptor (beta chain) is shown here with its context. Sequenced by immunoSEQ multiplex PCR; TCRdb stores in-frame clones only, minus some. Among about 86,000 clones listed, just under 85% were seen once. Time point given: blood 4 weeks post-SBRT, at nephrectomy. Stated treatment: 15 Gy SBRT to primary tumor, nephrectomy 4 weeks later. Serial blood draws occurred at baseline and 2 and 4 weeks post-SBRT. The tumor was a clear cell renal cell carcinoma. This sample was taken from a study of radiation and T cells in renal cell carcinoma. This clonotype originated in a man in his forties or fifties with renal cell carcinoma. The sample was blood, taken from a patient whose treatment included radiotherapy and nephrectomy.

Written as DNA, the CDR3 is TGTGCCAGCAGGCTGACACAGTGGGAGACCCAGTACTTC. Its protein product is CASRLTQWETQYF. This sequence joins TRBV27 and TRBJ2-5; D gene ambiguous. The CDR3 is 13 amino acids. V was shortened by 6 bases and J by 5 bases, with 13 bases between the two germline ends. CDR1 is MNHEY and CDR2 is SMNVEV in the germline V gene (reference sequence).